The following is a T cell receptor (beta chain) sequence with its context. Its antigen is not identified. The data stem from a study of CD8 T cells in Susac syndrome. Overall study: Under ten of the sequenced Susac syndrome patients were in remission, and more than 5 had active disease. Broader study findings: Clonal expansion was absent from the CD4+ T cell repertoires in Susac syndrome.

Reverse transcription of about 0.5 to 1 ug RNA was carried out with random hexamers. TCRdb passed the immunoSEQ multiplex PCR reads through MiXCR, listing each CDR3 protein once. This table has roughly 140,000 distinct CDR3 sequences, roughly 95% appearing once. The germline V gene has CDR1 DFQATT and CDR2 SNEGSKA (reference sequence). The CDR3 runs to 11 residues. The V end was cut by 6 bases, the J end by 5 bases, with 9 bases between. From blood CD8+ and CD4+ T cells, TCR beta sequences were generated. TEMRA cells were enriched by FACS, and CD4+ and CD8+ T cells were negatively isolated. The specimen sequenced was CD4+ T cells from PBMCs. The chain joins TRBV20-1 to TRBJ2-3, with a tentative D call TRBD1 (5 bases). The sequence was obtained from a human donor with Susac syndrome. CDR3 residues: CSALTEDTQYF. CDR3 DNA sequence: TGCAGTGCCTTGACAGAAGATACGCAGTATTTT.